This T cell receptor beta chain was captured by sequencing in a study of OX40 agonist ivuxolimab in advanced cancers. Study observations and caveats: Part of the nonresponder group also had normalized T-cell clonal expansion that was low.

The CDR3 runs 15 residues. Germline assignment: CDR1 SSHAT and CDR2 FNYEAQ (reference sequence). Clones were read by immunoSEQ multiplex PCR, and TCRdb kept only the in-frame ones, dropping some. Among fewer than 70,000 clones, less than 95% were seen once, and the ten largest hold 14%. Note on this clone: Its specificity is unknown. At one boundary the junction diverges from the germline segment, which might be a read error.

The genes are TRBV7-7 and TRBJ2-3; D is unclear. This receptor was obtained from an adult with an advanced solid tumor such as melanoma, head and neck, liver or kidney cancer. The sample here was CD4+ or CD8+ T cells sorted from blood, taken in a trial of the OX40 agonist ivuxolimab. CDR3 in DNA: TGTGCTAGCAGCGCTATACTCAACGACGGAGATACGCAGTATTTT. Its protein is CASSAILNDGDTQYF.